Sequencing of this TCR beta chain was carried out in a study of shared clonotypes between healthy human individuals. As for the study in general: Each donor contributed plates that comprised three CD4 naive, three CD4 memory, two CD8 naive and one CD8 memory.

CD4+ cell separation produced CD45RA+ naive and CD45RA-negative memory subsets. Once extracted for a subset, genomic DNA was divided evenly among several immunoSEQ plates. The method was immunoSEQ multiplex PCR; TCRdb's version includes in-frame clones alone and lacks a portion of them. The data contain 2 million to 3 million clones, over 85% of them singletons. The germline gives CDR1 KGHSH, CDR2 LQKENI. Trimming removed 2 bases from V and 0 bases from J; junction bases left unmatched: 8. This CDR3 has 18 amino acids. The rearrangement links TRBV18 to TRBJ1-4; 8 bases match TRBD1. The clonotype originates from a man aged 18 to 29 in good health. Some clones in this sample may be carry-over from other donors' samples. Sequenced material: naive CD4+ T cells from PBMCs. As for subset: CD45RA+ positively selected. The CDR3 is CASSPIVGQGSTNEKLFF. CDR3 bases: TGTGCCAGCTCACCAATTGTAGGACAGGGTTCAACTAATGAAAAACTGTTTTTT.